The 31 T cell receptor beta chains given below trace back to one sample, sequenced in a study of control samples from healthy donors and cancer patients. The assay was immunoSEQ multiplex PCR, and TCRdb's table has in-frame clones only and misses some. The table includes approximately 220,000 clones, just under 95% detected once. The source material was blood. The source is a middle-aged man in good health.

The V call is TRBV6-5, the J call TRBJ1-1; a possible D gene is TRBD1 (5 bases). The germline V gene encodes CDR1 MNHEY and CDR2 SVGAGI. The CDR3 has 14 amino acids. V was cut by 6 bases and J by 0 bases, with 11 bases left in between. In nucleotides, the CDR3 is TGTGCCAGCAGGGTCGACAGCATGAACACTGAAGCTTTCTTT. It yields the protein CASRVDSMNTEAFF.

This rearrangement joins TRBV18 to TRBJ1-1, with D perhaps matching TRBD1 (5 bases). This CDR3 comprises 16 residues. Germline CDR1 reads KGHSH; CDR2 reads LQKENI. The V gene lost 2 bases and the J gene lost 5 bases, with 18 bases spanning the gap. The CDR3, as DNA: TGTGCCAGCTCACCAAGATGGCGGGGGGAGGAAACTGAAGCTTTCTTT. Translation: CASSPRWRGEETEAFF. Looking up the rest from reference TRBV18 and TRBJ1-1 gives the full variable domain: NAGVMQNPRHLVRRRGQEARLRCSPMKGHSHVYWYRQLPEEGLKFMVYLQKENIIDESGMPKERFSAEFPKEGPSILRIQQVVRGDSAAYFCASSPRWRGEETEAFFGQGTRLTVV.

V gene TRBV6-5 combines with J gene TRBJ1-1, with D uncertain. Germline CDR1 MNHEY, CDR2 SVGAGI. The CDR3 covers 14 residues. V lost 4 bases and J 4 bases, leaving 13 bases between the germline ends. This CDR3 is CASSFIATGTEAFF. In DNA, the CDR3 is TGTGCCAGCAGTTTTATTGCGACGGGCACTGAAGCTTTCTTT.

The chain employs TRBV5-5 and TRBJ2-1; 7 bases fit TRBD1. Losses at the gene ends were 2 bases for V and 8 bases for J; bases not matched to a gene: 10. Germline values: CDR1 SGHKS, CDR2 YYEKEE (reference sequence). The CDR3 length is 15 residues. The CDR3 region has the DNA TGTGCCAGCAGCTTTGGGTCAGGGGGAATCGATGAGCAGTTCTTC. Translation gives CASSFGSGGIDEQFF.

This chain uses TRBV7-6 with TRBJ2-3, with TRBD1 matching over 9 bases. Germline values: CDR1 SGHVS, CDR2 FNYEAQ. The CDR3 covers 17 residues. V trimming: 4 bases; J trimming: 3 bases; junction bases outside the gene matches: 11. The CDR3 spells CASSSLGQGLGTDTQYF. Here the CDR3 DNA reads TGTGCCAGCAGCTCATTAGGACAGGGGTTGGGGACAGATACGCAGTATTTT.

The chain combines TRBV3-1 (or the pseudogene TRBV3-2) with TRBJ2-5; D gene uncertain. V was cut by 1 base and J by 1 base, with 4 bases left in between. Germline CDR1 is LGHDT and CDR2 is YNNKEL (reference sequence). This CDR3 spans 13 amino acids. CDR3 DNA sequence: TGTGCCAGCAGCCAAGTCTTCCAAGAGACCCAGTACTTC. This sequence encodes CASSQVFQETQYF.

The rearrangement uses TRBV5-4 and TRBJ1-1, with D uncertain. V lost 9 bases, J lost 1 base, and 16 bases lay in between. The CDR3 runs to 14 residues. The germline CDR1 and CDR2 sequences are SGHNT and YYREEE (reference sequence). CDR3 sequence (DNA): TGTGCCATCTCGGCAGAGGGAGGGAACACTGAAGCTTTCTTT. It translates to CAISAEGGNTEAFF.

Written as DNA, the CDR3 is TGTGCCAGCAGCGTAGGATTAGTAAGATCCACAGATACGCAGTATTTT. It is translated as CASSVGLVRSTDTQYF. The rearrangement uses TRBV9 and TRBJ2-3, with D unresolved. The CDR3 extends over 16 amino acids. V was pared by 0 bases and J by 2 bases, with 13 bases between. Germline CDR1 SGDLS, CDR2 YYNGEE. The variable domain in full, completed from reference TRBV9 and TRBJ2-3, reads DSGVTQTPKHLITATGQRVTLRCSPRSGDLSVYWYQQSLDQGLQFLIQYYNGEERAKGNILERFSAQQFPDLHSELNLSSLELGDSALYFCASSVGLVRSTDTQYFGPGTRLTVL.

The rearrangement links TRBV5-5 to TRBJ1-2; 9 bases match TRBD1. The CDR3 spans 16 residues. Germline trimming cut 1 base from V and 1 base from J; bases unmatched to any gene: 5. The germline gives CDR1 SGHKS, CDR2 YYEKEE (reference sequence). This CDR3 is CASSLYVGQGNYGYTF. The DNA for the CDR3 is TGTGCCAGCAGCTTGTATGTGGGACAGGGTAACTATGGCTACACCTTC.

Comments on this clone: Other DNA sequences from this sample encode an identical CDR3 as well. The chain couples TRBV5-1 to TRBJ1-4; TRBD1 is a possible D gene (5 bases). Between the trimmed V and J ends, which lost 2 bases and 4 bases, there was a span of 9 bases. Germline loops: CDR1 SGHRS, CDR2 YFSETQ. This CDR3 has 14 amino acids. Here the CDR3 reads CASSLDSYNEKLFF. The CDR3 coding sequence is TGCGCCAGCAGCTTAGACAGCTATAATGAAAAACTGTTTTTT.

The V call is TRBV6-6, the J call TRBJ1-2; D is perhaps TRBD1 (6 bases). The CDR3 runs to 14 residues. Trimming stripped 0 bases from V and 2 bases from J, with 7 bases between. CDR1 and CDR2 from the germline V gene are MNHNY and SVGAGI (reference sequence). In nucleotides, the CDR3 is TGTGCCAGCAGTTACTCTGGACAGAACTATGGCTACACCTTC. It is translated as CASSYSGQNYGYTF.

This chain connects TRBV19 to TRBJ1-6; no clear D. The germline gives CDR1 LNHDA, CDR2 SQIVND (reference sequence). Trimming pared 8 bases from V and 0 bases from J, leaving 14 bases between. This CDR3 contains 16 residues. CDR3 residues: CASGGEINSYNSPLHF. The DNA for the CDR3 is TGTGCCAGTGGAGGAGAGATAAACTCCTATAATTCACCCCTCCACTTT.

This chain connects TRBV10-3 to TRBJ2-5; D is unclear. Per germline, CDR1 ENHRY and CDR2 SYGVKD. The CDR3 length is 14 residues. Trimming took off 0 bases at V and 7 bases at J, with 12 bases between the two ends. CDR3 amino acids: CAISESVGSGTQYF. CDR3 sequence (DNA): TGTGCCATCAGTGAGTCGGTGGGGTCCGGGACCCAGTACTTC.

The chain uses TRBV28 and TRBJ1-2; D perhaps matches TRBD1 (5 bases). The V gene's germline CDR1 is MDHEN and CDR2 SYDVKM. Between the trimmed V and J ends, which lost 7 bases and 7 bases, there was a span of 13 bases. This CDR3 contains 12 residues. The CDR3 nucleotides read TGTGCCAGCACCGTTTCCGGGGGTGGCTACACCTTC. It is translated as CASTVSGGGYTF.

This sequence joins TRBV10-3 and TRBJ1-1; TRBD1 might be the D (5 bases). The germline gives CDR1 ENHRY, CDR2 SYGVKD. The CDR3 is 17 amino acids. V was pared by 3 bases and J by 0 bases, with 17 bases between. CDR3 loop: CAISDMQGSHMNTEAFF. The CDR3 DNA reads TGTGCCATCAGTGATATGCAGGGAAGCCACATGAACACTGAAGCTTTCTTT.

CDR3 sequence: CASSAGGRDYGYTF. The DNA for the CDR3 is TGTGCCAGCTCGGCCGGGGGACGAGACTATGGCTACACCTTC. This sequence joins TRBV6-5 and TRBJ1-2; D perhaps matches TRBD1 (5 bases). Per the germline V gene, CDR1 is MNHEY and CDR2 is SVGAGI. V dropped 8 bases and J dropped 3 bases, with 16 bases sitting between them. The CDR3 totals 14 residues.

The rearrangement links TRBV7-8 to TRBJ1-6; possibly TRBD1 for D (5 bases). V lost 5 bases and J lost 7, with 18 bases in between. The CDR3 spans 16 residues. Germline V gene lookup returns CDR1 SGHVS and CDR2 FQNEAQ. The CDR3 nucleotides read TGTGCCAGCAGCCCCGGGACGGGTCAGCGGAATTCACCCCTCCACTTT. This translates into CASSPGTGQRNSPLHF. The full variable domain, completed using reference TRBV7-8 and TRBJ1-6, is GAGVSQSPRYKVAKRGQDVALRCDPISGHVSLFWYQQALGQGPEFLTYFQNEAQLDKSGLPSDRFFAERPEGSVSTLKIQRTQQEDSAVYLCASSPGTGQRNSPLHFGNGTRLTVT.

The CDR3 coding sequence is TGTGCCTGGAGTTCCGGGACAGGGAAATACAATGAGCAGTTCTTC. Translating it yields CAWSSGTGKYNEQFF. The J gene is TRBJ2-1, the V gene TRBV30; 9 bases line up with TRBD1. CDR3 size: 15 residues. Germline CDR1 and CDR2: GTSNPN and SVGIG (reference sequence). J lost 4 bases, V lost 2 bases, and 6 bases had no gene match. The entire variable domain, with the rest obtained from reference TRBV30 and TRBJ2-1, is as follows: SQTIHQWPATLVQPVGSPLSLECTVEGTSNPNLYWYRQAAGRGLQLLFYSVGIGQISSEVPQNLSASRPQDRQFILSSKKLLLSDSGFYLCAWSSGTGKYNEQFFGPGTRLTVL.

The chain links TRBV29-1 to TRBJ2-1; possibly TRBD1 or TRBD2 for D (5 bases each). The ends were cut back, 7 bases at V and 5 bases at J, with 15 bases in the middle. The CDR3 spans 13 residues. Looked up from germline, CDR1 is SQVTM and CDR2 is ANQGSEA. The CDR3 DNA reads TGCAGCGGGGTCCGAGGGGTGGACAATGAGCAGTTCTTC. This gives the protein CSGVRGVDNEQFF.

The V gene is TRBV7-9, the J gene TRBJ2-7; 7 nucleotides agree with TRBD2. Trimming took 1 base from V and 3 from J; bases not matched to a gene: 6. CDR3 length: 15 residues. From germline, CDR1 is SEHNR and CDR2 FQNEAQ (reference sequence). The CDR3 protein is CASSLGPGGNYEQYF. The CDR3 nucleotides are TGTGCCAGCAGCTTAGGGCCCGGGGGGAACTACGAGCAGTACTTC.

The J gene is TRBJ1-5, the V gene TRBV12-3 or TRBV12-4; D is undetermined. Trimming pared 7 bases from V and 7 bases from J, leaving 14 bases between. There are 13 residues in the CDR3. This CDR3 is CASTEDPPQPQHF. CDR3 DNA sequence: TGTGCCAGCACCGAGGACCCCCCACAGCCCCAGCATTTT.

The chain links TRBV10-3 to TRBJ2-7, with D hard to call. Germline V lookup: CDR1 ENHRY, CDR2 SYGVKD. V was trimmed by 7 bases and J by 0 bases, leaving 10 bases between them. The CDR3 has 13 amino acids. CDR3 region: CAITRLNSYEQYF. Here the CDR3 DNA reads TGTGCCATCACCAGACTGAACTCCTACGAGCAGTACTTC.

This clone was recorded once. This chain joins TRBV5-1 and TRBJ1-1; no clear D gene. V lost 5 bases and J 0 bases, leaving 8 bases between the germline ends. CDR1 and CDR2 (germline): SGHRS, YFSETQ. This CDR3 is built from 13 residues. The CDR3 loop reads CASSLSLNTEAFF. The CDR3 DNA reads TGCGCCAGCAGTCTCAGTTTGAACACTGAAGCTTTCTTT.

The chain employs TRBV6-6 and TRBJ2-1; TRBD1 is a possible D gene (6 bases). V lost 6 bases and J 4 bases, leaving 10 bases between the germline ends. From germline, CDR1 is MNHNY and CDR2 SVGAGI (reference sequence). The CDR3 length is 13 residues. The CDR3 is CASRDSPYNEQFF. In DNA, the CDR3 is TGTGCCAGCAGGGACAGCCCTTACAATGAGCAGTTCTTC.

The CDR3 DNA is TGTGCCAGCACGCCTGACGGATACACTGAAGCTTTCTTT. Translation gives CASTPDGYTEAFF. The V gene is TRBV12-3 or TRBV12-4, the J gene TRBJ1-1; D remains ambiguous. This CDR3 contains 13 residues. The V end was cut by 7 bases, the J end by 3 bases, with 12 bases between.

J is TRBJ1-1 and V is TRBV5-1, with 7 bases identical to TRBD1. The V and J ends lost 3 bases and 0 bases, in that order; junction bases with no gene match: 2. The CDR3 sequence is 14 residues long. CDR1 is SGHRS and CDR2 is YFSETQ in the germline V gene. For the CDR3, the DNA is TGCGCCAGCAGCTGGGACAGATTGAACACTGAAGCTTTCTTT. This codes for CASSWDRLNTEAFF.

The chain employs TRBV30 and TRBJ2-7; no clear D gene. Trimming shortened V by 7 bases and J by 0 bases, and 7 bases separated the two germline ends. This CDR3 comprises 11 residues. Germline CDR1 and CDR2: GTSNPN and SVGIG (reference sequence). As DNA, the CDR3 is TGTGCCTTGAAAAACTCCTACGAGCAGTACTTC. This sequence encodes CALKNSYEQYF.

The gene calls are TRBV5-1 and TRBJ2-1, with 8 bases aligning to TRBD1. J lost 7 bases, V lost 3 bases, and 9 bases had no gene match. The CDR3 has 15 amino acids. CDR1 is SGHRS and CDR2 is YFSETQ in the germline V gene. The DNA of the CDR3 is TGCGCCAGCAGCTCCGGACAGGGAACGCCTAATGAGCAGTTCTTC. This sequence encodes CASSSGQGTPNEQFF.

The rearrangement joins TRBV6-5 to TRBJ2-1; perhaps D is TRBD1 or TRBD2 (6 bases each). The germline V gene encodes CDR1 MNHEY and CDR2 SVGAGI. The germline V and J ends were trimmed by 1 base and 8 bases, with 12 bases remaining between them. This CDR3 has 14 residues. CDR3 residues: CASSYWGAGDEQFF. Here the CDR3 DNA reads TGTGCCAGCAGTTACTGGGGGGCAGGCGATGAGCAGTTCTTC.

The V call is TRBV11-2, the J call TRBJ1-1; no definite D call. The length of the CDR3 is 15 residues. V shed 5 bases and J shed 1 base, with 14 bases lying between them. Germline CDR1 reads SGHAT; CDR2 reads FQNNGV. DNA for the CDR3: TGTGCCAGCAGCCTTCGAGGCACATGGAACACTGAAGCTTTCTTT. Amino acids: CASSLRGTWNTEAFF. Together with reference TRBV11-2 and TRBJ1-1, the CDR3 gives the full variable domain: EAGVAQSPRYKIIEKRQSVAFWCNPISGHATLYWYQQILGQGPKLLIQFQNNGVVDDSQLPKDRFSAERLKGVDSTLKIQPAKLEDSAVYLCASSLRGTWNTEAFFGQGTRLTVV.

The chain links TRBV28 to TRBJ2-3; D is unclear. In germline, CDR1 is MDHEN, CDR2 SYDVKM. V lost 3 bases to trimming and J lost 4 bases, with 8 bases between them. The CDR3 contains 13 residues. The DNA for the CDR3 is TGTGCCAGCAGTTTTAGGACCTCAGATACGCAGTATTTT. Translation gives CASSFRTSDTQYF. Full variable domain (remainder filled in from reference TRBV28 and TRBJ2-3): DVKVTQSSRYLVKRTGEKVFLECVQDMDHENMFWYRQDPGLGLRLIYFSYDVKMKEKGDIPEGYSVSREKKERFSLILESASTNQTSMYLCASSFRTSDTQYFGPGTRLTVL.